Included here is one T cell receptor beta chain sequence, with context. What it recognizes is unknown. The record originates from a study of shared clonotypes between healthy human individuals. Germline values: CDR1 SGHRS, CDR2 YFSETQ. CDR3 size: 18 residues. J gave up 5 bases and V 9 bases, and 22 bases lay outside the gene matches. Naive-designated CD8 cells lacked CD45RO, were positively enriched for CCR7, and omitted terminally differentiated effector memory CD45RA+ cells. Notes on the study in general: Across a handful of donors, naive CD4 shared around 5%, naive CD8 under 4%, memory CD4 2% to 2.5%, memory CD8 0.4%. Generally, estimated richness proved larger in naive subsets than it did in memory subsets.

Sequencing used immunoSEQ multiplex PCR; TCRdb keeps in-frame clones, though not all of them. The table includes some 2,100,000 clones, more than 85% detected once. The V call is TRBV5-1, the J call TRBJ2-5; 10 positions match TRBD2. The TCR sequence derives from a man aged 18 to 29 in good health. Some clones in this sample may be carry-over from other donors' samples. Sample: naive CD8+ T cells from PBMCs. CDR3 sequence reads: CATNARDESGRAVETQYF. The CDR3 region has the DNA TGCGCCACCAACGCTAGGGATGAAAGCGGGAGGGCCGTGGAGACCCAGTACTTC.